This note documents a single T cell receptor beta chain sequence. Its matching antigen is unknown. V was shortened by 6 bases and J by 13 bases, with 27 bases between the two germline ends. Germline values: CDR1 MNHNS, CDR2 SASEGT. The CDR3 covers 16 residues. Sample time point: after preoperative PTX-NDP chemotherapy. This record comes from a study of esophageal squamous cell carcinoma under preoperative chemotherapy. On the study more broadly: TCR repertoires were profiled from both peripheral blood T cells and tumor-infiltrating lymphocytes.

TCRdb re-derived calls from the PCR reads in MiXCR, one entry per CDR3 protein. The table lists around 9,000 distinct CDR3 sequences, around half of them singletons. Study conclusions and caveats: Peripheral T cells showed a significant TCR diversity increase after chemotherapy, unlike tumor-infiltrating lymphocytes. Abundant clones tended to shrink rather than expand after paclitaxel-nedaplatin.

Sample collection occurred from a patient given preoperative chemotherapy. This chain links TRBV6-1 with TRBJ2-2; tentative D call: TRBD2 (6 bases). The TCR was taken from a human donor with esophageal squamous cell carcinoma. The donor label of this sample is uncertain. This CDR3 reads CASRAWEAVSTDTLFF. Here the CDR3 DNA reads TGTGCCAGCAGGGCATGGGAGGCTGTGAGCACAGATACGCTGTTTTTT.